Listed below are T cell receptor beta chains from one sample, sequenced in a study of T-cell reconstitution after alpha-beta-depleted transplantation in children. Each CDR3 protein gets one entry after TCRdb re-called the PCR reads with MiXCR. The sample comprises 750,000 to 950,000 distinct CDR3 sequences, around 17% of which are singletons, and roughly 5% rests with the top ten. Sample: PBMCs, mostly from graft donor cells, taken 360 days after TCRalphabeta/CD19-depleted stem cell transplant. These receptors all stem from a male patient younger than 18 who had a stem cell transplant for acute lymphoblastic leukemia, so the T cells may come from the graft donor. The CDR3 runs from the conserved cysteine through the conserved F or W. A D gene is named only where the DNA matches it firmly. Expanded clones get a size class; other rows say once, few or many, or leave the size out.

CASRSGPSAYNEQFF	TGTGCCAGCAGGTCCGGGCCTAGCGCCTACAATGAGCAGTTCTTC	TRBV7-9	.	.	TRBJ2-1
CATEGLSANQYF	TGTGCCACCGAGGGACTTTCTGCTAACCAGTACTTC	TRBV2	.	few	TRBJ2-4
CASSPAATTQYF	TGTGCCAGCAGTCCGGCGGCGACGACCCAGTACTTC	TRBV12-3/TRBV12-4	.	few	TRBJ2-5
CSVVEFYGYTF	TGCAGCGTTGTAGAGTTCTATGGCTACACCTTC	TRBV29-1	.	many	TRBJ1-2
CASSSPKGLGMNTEAFF	TGTGCCAGCAGCTCCCCAAAGGGGTTAGGGATGAACACTGAAGCTTTCTTT	TRBV11-2	.	.	TRBJ1-1
CSARGDRRGNTQYF	TGCAGTGCTAGAGGGGACAGGAGGGGAAATACGCAGTATTTT	TRBV20-1	TRBD1	.	TRBJ2-3
CASSTHRGNYGYTF	TGTGCCAGCAGCACCCACAGGGGCAACTATGGCTACACCTTC	TRBV7-8	TRBD1	few	TRBJ1-2
CSAPPGGDYYEQYF	TGCAGTGCTCCACCGGGGGGGGATTATTACGAGCAGTACTTC	TRBV20-1	TRBD2	.	TRBJ2-7
CASQSGHSEGYGYTF	TGTGCCAGCCAAAGCGGACACAGCGAGGGCTATGGCTACACCTTC	TRBV27	.	.	TRBJ1-2
CASSSFPGASSSYNEQFF	TGTGCCAGCAGCTCATTCCCCGGGGCTTCCAGCTCCTACAATGAGCAGTTCTTC	TRBV13	.	.	TRBJ2-1
CASSYGRGSGANVLTF	TGCGCCAGCAGTTACGGCAGGGGCTCTGGGGCCAACGTCCTGACTTTC	TRBV5-1	.	.	TRBJ2-6
CASSLEPLQPQHF	TGTGCCAGCAGCTTAGAGCCCCTTCAGCCCCAGCATTTT	TRBV7-8	.	few	TRBJ1-5
CSVEDRRASETQYF	TGCAGCGTTGAAGATCGGAGGGCTAGCGAGACCCAGTACTTC	TRBV29-1	.	.	TRBJ2-5
CASSREGISYEQYF	TGTGCCAGCTCACGGGAGGGAATCTCCTACGAGCAGTACTTC	TRBV18	TRBD2	.	TRBJ2-7
CATSDLTTPGELFF	TGTGCCACCAGTGACCTGACCACGCCTGGGGAGCTGTTTTTT	TRBV24-1	.	.	TRBJ2-2
CASNPERGPNQPQHF	TGTGCCAGCAACCCGGAACGAGGGCCCAATCAGCCCCAGCATTTT	TRBV28	.	.	TRBJ1-5
CASSFEPAKNIQYF	TGCGCCAGCAGCTTTGAGCCAGCCAAAAACATTCAGTACTTC	TRBV5-1	.	many	TRBJ2-4
CAINRDSHTDTQYF	TGTGCCATCAATCGGGACAGCCACACAGATACGCAGTATTTT	TRBV10-3	TRBD1	few	TRBJ2-3
CSTKWKRADTQYF	TGCAGCACCAAGTGGAAACGGGCAGATACGCAGTATTTT	TRBV29-1	.	few	TRBJ2-3